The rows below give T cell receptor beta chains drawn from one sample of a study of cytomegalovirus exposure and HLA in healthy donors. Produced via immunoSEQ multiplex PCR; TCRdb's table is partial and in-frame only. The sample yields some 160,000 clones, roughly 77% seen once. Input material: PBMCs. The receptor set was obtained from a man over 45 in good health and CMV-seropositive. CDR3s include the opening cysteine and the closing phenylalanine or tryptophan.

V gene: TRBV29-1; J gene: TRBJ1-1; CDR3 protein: CSVDRALHGGTEAFF
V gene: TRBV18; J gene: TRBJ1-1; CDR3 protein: CASSRTGDLRGAFF
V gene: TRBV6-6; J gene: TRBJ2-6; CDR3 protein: CASSSSNLRANVLTF
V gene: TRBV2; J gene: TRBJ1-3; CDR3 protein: CASSGSGVTLSGNTIYF
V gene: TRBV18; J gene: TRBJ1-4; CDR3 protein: CASSPNGQGAGEKLFF
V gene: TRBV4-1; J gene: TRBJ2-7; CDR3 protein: CASSQGGQGTSSYEQYF
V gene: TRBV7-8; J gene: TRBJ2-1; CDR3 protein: CASSHRRVAGLSNNEQFF
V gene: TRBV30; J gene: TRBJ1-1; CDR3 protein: CAWSTGRGNTEAFF
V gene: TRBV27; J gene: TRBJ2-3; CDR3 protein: CASSLRSDTQYF
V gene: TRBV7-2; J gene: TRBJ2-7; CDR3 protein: CASSLMRSPEQYF